This T cell receptor beta chain came from a study of control samples from healthy donors and cancer patients. Germline V gene data show CDR1 as SGHNT and CDR2 as YYREEE (reference sequence). V gave up 4 bases and J gave up 7 bases, with 14 bases separating them. The CDR3 totals 13 residues. TCRdb's table, derived via immunoSEQ multiplex PCR, lists solely in-frame clones and lacks some. The sample shows some 76,000 clones, roughly 91% of them seen only once. This receptor was taken from a man aged 60 to 75 with lung cancer. This chain links TRBV5-4 with TRBJ2-5; possible D gene TRBD1, 6 bases. The sequenced material came from PBMCs. CDR3 DNA: TGTGCCAGCAGCCCCTATGTACAGGGGACCCAGTACTTC. Residues: CASSPYVQGTQYF. The full variable domain, with the rest looked up from reference TRBV5-4 and TRBJ2-5, is ETGVTQSPTHLIKTRGQQVTLRCSSQSGHNTVSWYQQALGQGPQFIFQYYREEENGRGNFPPRFSGLQFPNYSSELNVNALELDDSALYLCASSPYVQGTQYFGPGTRLLVL.